This is a list of T cell receptor beta chains from one sample in a study of blood T cells in healthy people across ages. TCRdb re-analysed the 5' RACE reads in MiXCR, keeping a single row per CDR3 protein. This repertoire shows around 500,000 distinct CDR3 sequences, about 28% found once; its top ten account for approximately 4%. These same data were also listed under a study on T cells of mothers and their children.

Specimen: blood. These receptors were taken from a boy aged 2-9 years in good health. The CDR3 runs from the conserved cysteine through the conserved F or W. The order of the fields is V gene, J gene, clone size, CDR3 protein. Where a row states a size, it is once, few, many or the class of an expanded clone; other rows omit it.

TRBV11-2,TRBJ2-1,.,CASTVGRGLEIGNEQFF
TRBV30,TRBJ2-4,.,CAWSVGDIQYF
TRBV11-2,TRBJ1-6,many,CASSSLRGRENSPLHF
TRBV12-3/TRBV12-4,TRBJ1-4,few,CASRVGSGNEKLFF
TRBV3-1,TRBJ2-1,few,CASSSLTGGGYNEQFF
TRBV9,TRBJ2-5,.,CASSPRASGGAETQYF
TRBV28,TRBJ2-7,.,CASSSRGPSYEQYF
TRBV2,TRBJ2-1,many,CASSEYNEQFF
TRBV5-1,TRBJ2-1,.,CASSLVPATSSYNEQFF
TRBV24-1,TRBJ2-5,few,CATSDAGQRDQETQYF
TRBV10-3,TRBJ2-4,once,CAISAEPGNIQYF
TRBV4-3,TRBJ2-3,few,CASSQDLLTGGRGTQYF
TRBV14,TRBJ1-1,.,CASSPHSAYRGHTEAFF
TRBV10-1,TRBJ2-4,.,CASSDEEKNIQYF
TRBV6-1,TRBJ2-7,few,CASRYNLEQYF
TRBV5-6,TRBJ2-4,.,CASRRGIQADLAKNIQYF
TRBV10-3,TRBJ2-5,.,CAISRGRETHYF
TRBV12-3/TRBV12-4,TRBJ2-1,.,CASSRSGTGYNEQFF
TRBV20-1,TRBJ2-1,many,CSAPGLAGYNEQFF
TRBV11-2,TRBJ2-3,.,CASSWSGSARDTQYF
TRBV12-3/TRBV12-4,.,few,CASSLAKTSGILAYEQYF
TRBV11-2,TRBJ2-6,few,CAIRQSGANVLTF
TRBV15,TRBJ2-6,.,CATSRELSGANVLTF
TRBV2,TRBJ2-3,.,CASMAGDLGDTQYF
TRBV2,TRBJ2-5,.,CASSPDGAGTQYF
TRBV10-2,TRBJ2-5,.,CASSVTSPKEAQYF
TRBV11-2,TRBJ1-2,few,CASSLTDRGGYTF
TRBV6-6,TRBJ1-3,.,CASAPSSGNTIYF
TRBV29-1,TRBJ2-1,few,CSAVGQGGPDEQFF
TRBV6-6,TRBJ2-7,many,CASSYSGLAGTYEQYF
TRBV11-2,TRBJ2-4,few,CASSPEGTSSLGIAKNIQYF
TRBV20-1,TRBJ1-6,.,CSATRDSNNSPLHF
TRBV6-6,.,.,CASGGGGSNEQYF
TRBV27,TRBJ1-1,.,CASSPGQYTEAFF
TRBV7-2,TRBJ2-1,.,CASSLAGGNLYNEQFF
TRBV6-5,TRBJ2-3,.,CATTGLAGHDTQYF
TRBV7-2,TRBJ2-3,few,CASSPGPGTSRWADTQYF
TRBV18,.,.,CASSPPGWSYEQYF
TRBV24-1,TRBJ2-2,few,CATNDPRHYGELFF
TRBV5-1,TRBJ1-4,many,CASSLEGGRGEKLFF
TRBV20-1,TRBJ1-1,.,CSARAQRQGRFWNTEAFF
TRBV6-2/TRBV6-3,TRBJ1-5,.,CASSYQGAGLPQHF
TRBV12-5,TRBJ2-1,few,CASGTHQAGNEQFF
TRBV6-1,TRBJ1-4,few,CATHRDRGLPNEKLFF
TRBV3-1,TRBJ2-7,.,CASSSGPSPYEQYF
TRBV30,TRBJ1-2,.,CASPGQNYGYTF
TRBV5-4,.,.,CASSLRTSSNEQFF
TRBV7-9,TRBJ2-4,once,CAIEAGAKNIQYF